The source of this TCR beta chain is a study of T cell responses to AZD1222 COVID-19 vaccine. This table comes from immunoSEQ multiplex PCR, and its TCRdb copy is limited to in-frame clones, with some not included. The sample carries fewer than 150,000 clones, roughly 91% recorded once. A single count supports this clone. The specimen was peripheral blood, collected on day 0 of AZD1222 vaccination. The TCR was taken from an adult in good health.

CDR3 coding DNA: TGTGCTAGTGGTTTGCCCTTACTAGCGGGAGGGAACCGGGTATACAATGAGCAGTTCTTC. It yields the protein CASGLPLLAGGNRVYNEQFF. The V gene is TRBV12-5, the J gene TRBJ2-1, with 13 bases fitting TRBD2. With V trimmed by 2 bases and J by 4 bases, 14 bases remained unmatched. This CDR3 is built from 20 residues. Germline V lookup: CDR1 LGHNT, CDR2 FRNRAP.